This TCR beta chain was recovered during a study of blood T cell repertoires in COVID-19. Study-level information: COVID-19 samples from acute and convalescent phases originated in the United States, Italy and Spain.

The Seattle patients joined while their infection was active and were tracked longitudinally afterward. The data were produced by immunoSEQ multiplex PCR, yet TCRdb's version contains in-frame clones alone and is incomplete. The table has some 180,000 clones, 75% to 90% seen once. This CDR3 has 16 residues. Per the germline V gene, CDR1 is SGHKS and CDR2 is YYEKEE (reference sequence). The V gene lost 4 bases and the J gene lost 0 bases, with 14 bases spanning the gap. V usage is TRBV5-5 and J usage is TRBJ1-5; D gene uncertain. The sequence was obtained from a woman aged 40 to 50 with COVID-19, enrolled during active disease. Sample: peripheral blood. The CDR3: CASSPHAVNSNQPQHF. Here the CDR3 DNA reads TGTGCCAGCAGCCCCCATGCGGTCAATAGCAATCAGCCCCAGCATTTT.